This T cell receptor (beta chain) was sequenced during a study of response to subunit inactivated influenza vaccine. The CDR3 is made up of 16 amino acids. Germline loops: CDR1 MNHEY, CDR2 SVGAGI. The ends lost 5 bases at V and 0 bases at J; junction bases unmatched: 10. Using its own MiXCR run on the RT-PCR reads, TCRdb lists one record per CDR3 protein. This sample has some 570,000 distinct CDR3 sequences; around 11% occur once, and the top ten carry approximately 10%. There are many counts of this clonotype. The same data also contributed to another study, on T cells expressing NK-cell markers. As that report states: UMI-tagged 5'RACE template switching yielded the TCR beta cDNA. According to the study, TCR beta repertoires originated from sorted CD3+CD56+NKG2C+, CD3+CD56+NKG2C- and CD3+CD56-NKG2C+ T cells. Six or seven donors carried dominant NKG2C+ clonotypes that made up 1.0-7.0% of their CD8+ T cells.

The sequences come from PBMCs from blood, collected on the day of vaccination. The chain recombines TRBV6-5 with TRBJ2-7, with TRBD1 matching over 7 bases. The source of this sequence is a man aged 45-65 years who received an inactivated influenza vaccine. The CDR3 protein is CASSILGTASSYEQYF. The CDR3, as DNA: TGTGCCAGCAGTATCCTCGGGACAGCAAGCTCCTACGAGCAGTACTTC.